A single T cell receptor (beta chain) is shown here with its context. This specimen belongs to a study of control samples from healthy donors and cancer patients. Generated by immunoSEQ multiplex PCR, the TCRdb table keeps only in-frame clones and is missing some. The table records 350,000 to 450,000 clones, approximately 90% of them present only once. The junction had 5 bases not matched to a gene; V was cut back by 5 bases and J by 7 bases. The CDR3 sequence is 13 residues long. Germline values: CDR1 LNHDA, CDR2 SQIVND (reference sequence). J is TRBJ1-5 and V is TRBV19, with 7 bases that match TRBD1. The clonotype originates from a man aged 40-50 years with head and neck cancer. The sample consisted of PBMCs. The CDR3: CASSQGVQQPQHF. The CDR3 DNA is TGTGCCAGTAGTCAGGGGGTGCAGCAGCCCCAGCATTTT.